A single sample gave rise to the 2 T cell receptor beta chains below, sequenced in a study of glioma-infiltrating T cells after dendritic cell vaccination. Documented time point: after dendritic cell vaccination, including at tumor progression/relapse. Only in-frame clones appear in the TCRdb table, and some are missing; sequencing was by immunoSEQ multiplex PCR. Of 100,000 or so clones in the sample, around 89% were seen once. Sequencing was performed on blood, taken after dendritic cell vaccination. These receptors originate from a human donor with glioblastoma.

The chain recombines TRBV15 with TRBJ2-2; D perhaps matches TRBD1 (6 bases). V lost 5 bases, J lost 0 bases, and 13 bases lay in between. There are 16 residues in the CDR3. Germline lookup yields CDR1 LNHNV and CDR2 YYDKDF (reference sequence). The CDR3 nucleotides are TGTGCCACCAGCGGCAGGCAGGGGACGAACACCGGGGAGCTGTTTTTT. Its protein product is CATSGRQGTNTGELFF. The entire variable domain, with the rest obtained from reference TRBV15 and TRBJ2-2, is as follows: DAMVIQNPRYQVTQFGKPVTLSCSQTLNHNVMYWYQQKSSQAPKLLFHYYDKDFNNEADTPDNFQSRRPNTSFCFLDIRSPGLGDTAMYLCATSGRQGTNTGELFFGEGSRLTVL.

This clone appeared a single time. The chain links TRBV21-1 to TRBJ1-1; TRBD1 reflects the table's D call only, with no check against the DNA. TRBV21-1 is noted as a pseudogene. The CDR3 is 11 residues long. The CDR3 protein is CATVMNTEAFF. The CDR3 region has the DNA TGTGCCACAGTCATGAACACTGAAGCTTTCTTT.